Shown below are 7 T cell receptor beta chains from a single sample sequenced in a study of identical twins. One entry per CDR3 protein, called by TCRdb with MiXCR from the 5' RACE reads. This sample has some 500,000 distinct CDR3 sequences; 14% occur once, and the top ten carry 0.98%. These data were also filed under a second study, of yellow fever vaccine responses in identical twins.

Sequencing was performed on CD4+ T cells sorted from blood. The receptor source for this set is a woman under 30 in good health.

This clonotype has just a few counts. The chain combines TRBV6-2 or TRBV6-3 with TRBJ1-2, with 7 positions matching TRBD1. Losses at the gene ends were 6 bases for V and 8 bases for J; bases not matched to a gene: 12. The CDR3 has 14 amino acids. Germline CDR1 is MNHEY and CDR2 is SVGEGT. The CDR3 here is CASSEPMTGYGYTF. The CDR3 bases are TGTGCCAGCAGCGAGCCCATGACAGGGTACGGCTACACCTTC.

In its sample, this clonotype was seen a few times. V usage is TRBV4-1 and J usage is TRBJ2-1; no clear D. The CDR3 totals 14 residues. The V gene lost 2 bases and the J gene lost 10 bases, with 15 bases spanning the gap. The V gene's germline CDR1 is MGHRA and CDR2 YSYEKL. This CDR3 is CASSQRDSRLEQFF. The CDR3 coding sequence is TGCGCCAGCAGCCAACGAGACTCGAGGTTGGAGCAGTTCTTC.

DNA of the CDR3: TGCAGCGCCCGGACGGGGTTCAGCACAGATACGCAGTATTTT. Amino acid sequence: CSARTGFSTDTQYF. The rearrangement links TRBV29-1 to TRBJ2-3, with D possibly matching TRBD2 (5 bases). Per the germline V gene, CDR1 is SQVTM and CDR2 is ANQGSEA. V lost 7 bases to trimming and J lost 0 bases, with 14 bases between them. The CDR3 totals 14 residues.

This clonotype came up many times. CDR3 DNA: TGCAGCGTTTTGTTCGAGGGGGCGATGGGAGAGCAGTACTTC. Translation: CSVLFEGAMGEQYF. The chain uses TRBV29-1 and TRBJ2-7; 7 bases are shared with TRBD1. The CDR3 has 14 amino acids. The V and J ends lost 5 bases and 7 bases, in that order; junction bases with no gene match: 14. Germline V gene lookup returns CDR1 SQVTM and CDR2 ANQGSEA.

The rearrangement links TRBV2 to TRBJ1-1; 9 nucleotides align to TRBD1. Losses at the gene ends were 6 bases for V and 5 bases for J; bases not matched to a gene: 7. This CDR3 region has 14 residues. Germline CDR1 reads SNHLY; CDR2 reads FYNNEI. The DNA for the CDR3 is TGTGCCAGCAGGGGACAGGGTTTTAGGACTGAAGCTTTCTTT. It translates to CASRGQGFRTEAFF.

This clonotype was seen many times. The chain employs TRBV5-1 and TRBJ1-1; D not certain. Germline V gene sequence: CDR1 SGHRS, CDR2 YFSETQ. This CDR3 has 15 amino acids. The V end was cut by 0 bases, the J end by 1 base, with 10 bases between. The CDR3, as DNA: TGCGCCAGCAGCTTGGAAACTAACAAGAACACTGAAGCTTTCTTT. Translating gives CASSLETNKNTEAFF.

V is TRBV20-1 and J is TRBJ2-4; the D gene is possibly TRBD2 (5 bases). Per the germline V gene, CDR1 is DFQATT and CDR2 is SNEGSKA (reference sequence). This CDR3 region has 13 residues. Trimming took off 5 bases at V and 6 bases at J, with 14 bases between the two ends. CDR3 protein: CSADLAGGNIQYF. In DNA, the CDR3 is TGCAGTGCTGACCTCGCGGGTGGAAACATTCAGTACTTC.